This T cell receptor beta chain came from a study of T cell responses to AZD1222 COVID-19 vaccine. About this clone: Its antigen is as yet unknown.

Between the trimmed V and J ends, which lost 6 bases and 1 base, there was a span of 13 bases. Germline V CDR1 and CDR2: MNHEY, SVGEGT. This CDR3 spans 15 amino acids. Data came from immunoSEQ multiplex PCR; TCRdb stores just in-frame clones and leaves some out. The sample carries fewer than 150,000 clones, roughly 90% recorded once. Notes on the study in general: Targets within unmutated variant regions were reportedly found for nearly half of spike-specific TCRs. Spike was spanned by vaccine-associated CD4 TCRs, with dominance at 160-218 and 743-854. Seropositivity was recorded at baseline in only a handful of AZD1222 recipients.

Sequenced here: peripheral blood, sampled on day 0 of AZD1222 vaccination. This chain uses TRBV6-2 or TRBV6-3 with TRBJ1-5; a possible D gene is TRBD1 (6 bases). The clonotype comes from an adult in good health. CDR3: CASSEGQPSNQPQHF. In nucleotides, the CDR3 is TGTGCCAGCAGCGAGGGACAACCAAGCAATCAGCCCCAGCATTTT.